This T cell receptor beta chain was sequenced for a study of CD8+ T cells in alopecia areata. Germline V gene sequence: CDR1 KGHSH, CDR2 LQKENI. Trimming took 6 bases from V and 3 from J, leaving 13 bases between them. The CDR3 is made up of 14 amino acids. In its sample, this clone was seen a few times. Sequencing templates came from extracted RNA that was reverse transcribed into cDNA. TCRdb's copy holds only in-frame clones and misses some; the assay was immunoSEQ multiplex PCR. The data show roughly 59,000 clones, about half seen once. The sample in question was CD8+ T cells sorted from blood, obtained at week 0. The chain couples TRBV18 to TRBJ2-3, with D perhaps TRBD2 (5 bases). This clonotype was obtained from a human donor with alopecia areata. This CDR3 reads CASSPNGVTDTQYF. The CDR3 nucleotides read TGTGCCAGCTCCCCGAACGGGGTAACAGATACGCAGTATTTT.